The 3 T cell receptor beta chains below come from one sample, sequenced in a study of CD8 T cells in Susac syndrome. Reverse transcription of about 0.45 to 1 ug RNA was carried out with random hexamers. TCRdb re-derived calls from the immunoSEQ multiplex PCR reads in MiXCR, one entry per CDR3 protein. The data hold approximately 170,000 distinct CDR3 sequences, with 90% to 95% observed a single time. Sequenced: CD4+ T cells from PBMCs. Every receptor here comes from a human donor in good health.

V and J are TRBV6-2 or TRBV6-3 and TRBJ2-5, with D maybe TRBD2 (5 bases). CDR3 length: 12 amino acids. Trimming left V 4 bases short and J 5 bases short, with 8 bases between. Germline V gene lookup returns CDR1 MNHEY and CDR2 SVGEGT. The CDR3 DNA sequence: TGTGCCAGCAGTTCCCGGAGGGAGACCCAGTACTTC. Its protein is CASSSRRETQYF.

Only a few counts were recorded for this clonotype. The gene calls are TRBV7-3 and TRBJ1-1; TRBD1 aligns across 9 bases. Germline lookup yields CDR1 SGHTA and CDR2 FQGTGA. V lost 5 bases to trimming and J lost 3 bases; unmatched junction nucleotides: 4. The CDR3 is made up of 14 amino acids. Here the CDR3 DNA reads TGTGCCAGCAGCCGGGACAGGGTTGACACTGAAGCTTTCTTT. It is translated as CASSRDRVDTEAFF.

The CDR3 sequence: CSTGGGTDTQYF. As DNA, the CDR3 is TGCAGTACAGGGGGGGGCACAGATACGCAGTATTTT. V usage is TRBV20-1 and J usage is TRBJ2-3, with D perhaps matching TRBD1 (8 bases). With 8 bases removed from V and 1 base from J, the gap between germline ends came to 10 bases. Looked up from germline, CDR1 is DFQATT and CDR2 is SNEGSKA (reference sequence). The CDR3 extends over 12 amino acids.